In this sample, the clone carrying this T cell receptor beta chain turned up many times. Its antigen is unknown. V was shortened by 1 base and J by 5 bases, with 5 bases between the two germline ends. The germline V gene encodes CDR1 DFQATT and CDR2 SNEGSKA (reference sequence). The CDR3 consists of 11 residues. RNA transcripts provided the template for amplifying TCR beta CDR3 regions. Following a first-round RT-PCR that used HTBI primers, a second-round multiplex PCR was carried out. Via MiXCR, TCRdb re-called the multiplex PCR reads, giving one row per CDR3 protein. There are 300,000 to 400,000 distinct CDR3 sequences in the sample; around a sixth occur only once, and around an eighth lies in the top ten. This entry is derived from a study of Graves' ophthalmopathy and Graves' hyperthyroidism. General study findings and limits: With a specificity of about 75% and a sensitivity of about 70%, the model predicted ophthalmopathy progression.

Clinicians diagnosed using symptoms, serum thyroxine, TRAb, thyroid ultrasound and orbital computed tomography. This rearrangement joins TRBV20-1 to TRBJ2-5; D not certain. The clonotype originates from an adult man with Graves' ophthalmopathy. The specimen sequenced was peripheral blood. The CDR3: CSARARETQYF. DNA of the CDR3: TGCAGTGCTAGAGCAAGGGAGACCCAGTACTTC.